This TCR beta chain was identified during a study of blood T cell repertoires in COVID-19. The CDR3 totals 15 residues. Per the germline V gene, CDR1 is LGHNA and CDR2 is YNFKEQ. V shed 0 bases and J 4 bases; nucleotides not matched to a gene: 4. Assay used: immunoSEQ multiplex PCR; TCRdb lists only in-frame clones, some missing. Among 150,000 to 200,000 clones, over 80% were seen once, and the ten largest hold 10% to 15%. This clone showed up just once. The sequencing input was PBMCs or T cells enriched from blood (not recorded which). The clonotype originates from an older woman who had recovered from COVID-19. This chain links TRBV4-2 with TRBJ2-5, with 8 nucleotides matching TRBD2. As DNA, the CDR3 is TGTGCCAGCAGCCAAGAAGCGGGGGTGGTAGAGACCCAGTACTTC. Amino acid sequence: CASSQEAGVVETQYF.